This T cell receptor beta chain emerged from a study of PD-1 blockade in mismatch repair-deficient tumors. Whole-study context: Patients had eleven to twelve mismatch repair-deficient cancer types and were previously treated and progressing.

Using immunoSEQ multiplex PCR, the repertoire was profiled, and TCRdb retains in-frame clones only, with some absent. The sample records some 130,000 clones, almost 90% being singletons. CDR1 and CDR2 (germline): SEHNR, FQNEAQ (reference sequence). The CDR3 is 13 amino acids. The germline V and J ends were trimmed by 0 bases and 3 bases, with 6 bases remaining between them. The TCR comes from an adult with mismatch repair-deficient cancer. Specimen: peripheral blood, collected roughly 70 weeks after starting pembrolizumab. This chain uses TRBV7-9 with TRBJ2-7; the D is unclear. CDR3 DNA sequence: TGTGCCAGCAGCTTAGCGCATGGCTACGAGCAGTACTTC. It encodes CASSLAHGYEQYF.